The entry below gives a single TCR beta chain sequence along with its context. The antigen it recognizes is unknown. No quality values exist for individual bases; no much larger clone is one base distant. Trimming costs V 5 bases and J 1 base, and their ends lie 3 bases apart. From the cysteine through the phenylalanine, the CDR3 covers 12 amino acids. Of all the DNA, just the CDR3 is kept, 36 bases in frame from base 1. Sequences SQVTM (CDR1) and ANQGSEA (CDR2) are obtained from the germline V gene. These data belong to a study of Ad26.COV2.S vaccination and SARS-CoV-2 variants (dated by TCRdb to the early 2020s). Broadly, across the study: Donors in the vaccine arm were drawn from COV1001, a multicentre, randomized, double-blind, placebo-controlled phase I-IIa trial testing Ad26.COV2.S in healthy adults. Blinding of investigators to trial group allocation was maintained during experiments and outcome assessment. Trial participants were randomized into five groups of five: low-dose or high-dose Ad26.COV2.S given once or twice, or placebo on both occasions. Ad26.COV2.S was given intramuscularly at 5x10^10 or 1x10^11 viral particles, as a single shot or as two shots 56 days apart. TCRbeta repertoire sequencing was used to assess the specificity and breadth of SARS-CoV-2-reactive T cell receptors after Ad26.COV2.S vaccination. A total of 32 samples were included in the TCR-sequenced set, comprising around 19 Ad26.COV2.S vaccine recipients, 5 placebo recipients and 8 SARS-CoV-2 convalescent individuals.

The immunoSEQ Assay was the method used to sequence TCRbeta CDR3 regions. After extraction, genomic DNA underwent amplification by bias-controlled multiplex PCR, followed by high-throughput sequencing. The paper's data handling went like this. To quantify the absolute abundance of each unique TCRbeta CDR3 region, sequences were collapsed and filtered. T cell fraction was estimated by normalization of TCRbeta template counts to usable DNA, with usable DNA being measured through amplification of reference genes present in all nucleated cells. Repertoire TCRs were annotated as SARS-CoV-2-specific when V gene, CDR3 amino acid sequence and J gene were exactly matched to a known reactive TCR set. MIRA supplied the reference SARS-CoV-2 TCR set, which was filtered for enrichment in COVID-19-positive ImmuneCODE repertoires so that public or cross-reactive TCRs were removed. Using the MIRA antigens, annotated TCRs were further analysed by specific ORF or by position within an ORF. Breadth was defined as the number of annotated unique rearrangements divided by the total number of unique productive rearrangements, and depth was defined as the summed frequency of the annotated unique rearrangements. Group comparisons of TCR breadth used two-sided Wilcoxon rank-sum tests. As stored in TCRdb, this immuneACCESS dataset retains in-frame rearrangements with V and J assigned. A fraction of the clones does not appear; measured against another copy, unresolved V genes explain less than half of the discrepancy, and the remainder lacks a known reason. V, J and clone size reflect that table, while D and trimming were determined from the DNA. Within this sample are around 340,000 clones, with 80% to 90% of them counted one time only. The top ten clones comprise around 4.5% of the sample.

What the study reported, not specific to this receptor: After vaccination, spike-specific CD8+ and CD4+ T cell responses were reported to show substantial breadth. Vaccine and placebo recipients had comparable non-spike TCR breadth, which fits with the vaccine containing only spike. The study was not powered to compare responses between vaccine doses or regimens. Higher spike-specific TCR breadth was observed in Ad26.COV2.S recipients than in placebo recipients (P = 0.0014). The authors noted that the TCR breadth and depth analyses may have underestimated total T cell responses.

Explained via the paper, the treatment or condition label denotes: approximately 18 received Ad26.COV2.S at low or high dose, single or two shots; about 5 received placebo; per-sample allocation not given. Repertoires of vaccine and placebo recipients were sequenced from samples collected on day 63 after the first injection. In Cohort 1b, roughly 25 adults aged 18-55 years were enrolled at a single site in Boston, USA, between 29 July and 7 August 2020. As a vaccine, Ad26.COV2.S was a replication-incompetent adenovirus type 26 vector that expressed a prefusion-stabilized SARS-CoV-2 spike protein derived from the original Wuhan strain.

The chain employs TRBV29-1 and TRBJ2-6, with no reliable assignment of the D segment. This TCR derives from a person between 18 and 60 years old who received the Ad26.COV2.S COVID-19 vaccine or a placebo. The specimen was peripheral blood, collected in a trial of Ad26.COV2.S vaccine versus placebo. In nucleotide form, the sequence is TGCAGCGTTCTTTCTGGGGCCAACGTCCTGACTTTC. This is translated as CSVLSGANVLTF.